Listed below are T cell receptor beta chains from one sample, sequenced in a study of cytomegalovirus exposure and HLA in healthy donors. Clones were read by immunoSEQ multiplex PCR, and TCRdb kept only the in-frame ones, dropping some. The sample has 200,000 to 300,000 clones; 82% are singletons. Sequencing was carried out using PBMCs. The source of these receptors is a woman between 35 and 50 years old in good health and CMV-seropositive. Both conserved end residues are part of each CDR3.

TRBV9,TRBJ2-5,CASSVRPSGGVETQYF
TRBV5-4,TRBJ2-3,CASSSGTGISDTQYF
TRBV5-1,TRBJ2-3,CASSLRASGGADTQYF
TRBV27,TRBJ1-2,CASSFSGGLGGYTF
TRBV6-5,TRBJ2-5,CASSHSQGAKRETQYF
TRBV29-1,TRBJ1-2,CSAQWSYRGRGGYTF
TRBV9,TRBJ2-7,CASSVLDRGGEQYF
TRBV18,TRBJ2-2,CASSPGHPDTGELFF
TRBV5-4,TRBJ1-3,CASSLGQGVSNTIYF
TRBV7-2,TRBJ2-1,CASSSRGLEQFF
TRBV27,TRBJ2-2,CASSPLGLAINTGELFF
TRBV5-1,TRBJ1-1,CASSGQGGSTEAFF
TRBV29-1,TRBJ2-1,CSGTDNEQFF
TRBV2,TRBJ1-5,CASSGGQGASNQPQHF
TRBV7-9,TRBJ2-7,CASSLGGRAHYEQYF
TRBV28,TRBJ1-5,CASSFYGGNQPQHF
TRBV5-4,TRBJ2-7,CASSLGDKAYEQYF
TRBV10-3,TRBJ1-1,CAISGHPNTEAFF
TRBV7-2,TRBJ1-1,CASSKSPGTGSGAFF
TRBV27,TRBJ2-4,CASIYAELKKEDKNIQYF
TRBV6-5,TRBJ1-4,CASKLGQHNEKLFF
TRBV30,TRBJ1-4,CAWSERGQGAAKLFF
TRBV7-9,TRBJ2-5,CSSSHRDRARETQYF
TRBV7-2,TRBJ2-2,CASSSSGTRPVSELFF
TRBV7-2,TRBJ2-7,CASSTQRGISYEQYF
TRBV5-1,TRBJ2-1,CASSLVLAVYNEQFF
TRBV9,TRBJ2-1,CASSAGQNTYNEQFF
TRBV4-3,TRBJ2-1,CASSQFWRAGVNEQFF
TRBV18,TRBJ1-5,CASSPPSKGRHQPQHF
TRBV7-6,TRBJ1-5,CASSPGTGNQPQHF
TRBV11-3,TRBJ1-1,CASSLVRGANTEAFF
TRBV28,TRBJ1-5,CASNSPAVTGQPQHF
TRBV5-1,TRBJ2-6,CASSPRQPSGANVLTF
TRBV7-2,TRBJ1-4,CASSPRVQGPLGLFF
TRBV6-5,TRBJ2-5,CASSYLAGASKGTQYF
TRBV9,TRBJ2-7,CASSVDRGLEQYF
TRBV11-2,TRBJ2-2,CASRSLAGGHTGELFF
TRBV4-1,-,CASSQGDTYEQYF
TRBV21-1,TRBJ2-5,CASSEPGETQYF
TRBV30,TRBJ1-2,CAWSVLAGGYGYTF
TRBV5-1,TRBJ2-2,CASSFTSGTGTGELFF
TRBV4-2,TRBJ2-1,CASSQDRGEGPNEQFF
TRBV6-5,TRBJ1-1,CASRSGGGNTEAFF
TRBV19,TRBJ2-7,CASSSSNVPGNDEQYF
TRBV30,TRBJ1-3,CAWSVAFSGNTIYF
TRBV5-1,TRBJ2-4,CASRTESAKNIQYF
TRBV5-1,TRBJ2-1,CASSLLAGDFNEQFF
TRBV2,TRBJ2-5,CPSRETQYF
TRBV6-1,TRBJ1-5,CASSENQPQHF
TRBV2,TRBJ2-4,CASSEGGAPKNIQYF
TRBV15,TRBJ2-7,CATSREPTGSYEQYF
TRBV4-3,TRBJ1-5,CASSQQDRAGPQHF
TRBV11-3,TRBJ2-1,CASSSEPWDRGYNEQFF
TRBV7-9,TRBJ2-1,CASSPTNSGGAWGNEQFF
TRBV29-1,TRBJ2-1,CSVDSVARPHEQFF
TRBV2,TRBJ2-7,CASSYGQLYEQYF